This TCR delta chain is from a study of γδ T cells in repeated Plasmodium falciparum infection. Study information: Malian children with intense seasonal malaria exposure were compared with matched Australian children.

TCRdb reanalyzed the multiplex PCR reads using CATT. Of under 60,000 delta-chain clones listed, less than 2% were seen once; the top ten hold about 9.1%. About this clone itself: The protein held in TCRdb is that of a much larger clone and does not match this DNA's translation at residue 14, likely because of a read error; the protein shown is translated from the DNA.

This receptor was taken from a pool of human donors (malaria-infected and uninfected, not separated). Source material: gamma-delta T cells from blood.

As DNA, the CDR3 is TGTGCTCTTGGGGACCCATACCCTGGGGGCCCAGTTGGACCCATCTTT. It is translated as CALGDPYPGGPVGPIF. The V gene reported is TRDV1; the J gene is uncalled; TRDD3 is the table's D call, not checked against the DNA. Germline loops: CDR1 TSWWSYY, CDR2 QGS. This CDR3 has 16 amino acids.